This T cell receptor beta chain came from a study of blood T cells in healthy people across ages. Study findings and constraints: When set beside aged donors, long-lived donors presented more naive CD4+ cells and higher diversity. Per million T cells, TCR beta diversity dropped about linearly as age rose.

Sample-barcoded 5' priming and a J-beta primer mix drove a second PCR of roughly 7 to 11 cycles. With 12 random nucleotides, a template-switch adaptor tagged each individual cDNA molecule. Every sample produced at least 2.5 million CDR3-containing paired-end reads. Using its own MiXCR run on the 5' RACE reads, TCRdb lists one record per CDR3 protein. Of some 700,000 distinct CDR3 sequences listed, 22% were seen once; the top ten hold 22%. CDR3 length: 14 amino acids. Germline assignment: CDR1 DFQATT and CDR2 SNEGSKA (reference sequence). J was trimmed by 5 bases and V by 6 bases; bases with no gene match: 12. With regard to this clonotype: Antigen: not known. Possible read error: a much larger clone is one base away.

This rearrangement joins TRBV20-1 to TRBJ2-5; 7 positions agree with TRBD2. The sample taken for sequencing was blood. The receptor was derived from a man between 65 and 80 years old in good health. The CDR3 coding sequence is TGCAGTGCCCAGACTAGCTGGGCAGGCGAGACCCAGTACTTC. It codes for CSAQTSWAGETQYF.